Below are 15 T cell receptor beta chains sequenced from a single sample in a study of regulatory T cells in long-lasting Graves disease. Time point specified: newly diagnosed GD, antithyroid drugs for less than 3 months. PBMCs provided the RNA from which the TCR library was made. HTBI primers from iRepertoire and Arm-PCR of CDR3 regions yielded the TCR beta libraries. TCRdb called the multiplex PCR reads again in MiXCR, with one record for every CDR3 protein. The profile shows about 400,000 distinct CDR3 sequences, 15% of them singletons. In addition, the sample was reused for a study of T cells in Graves' hyperthyroidism and ophthalmopathy.

Here the sequenced sample was peripheral blood mononuclear cells (PBMCs), taken at new diagnosis, from a patient treated with antithyroid drugs. All receptors come from a woman between 35 and 50 years old with Graves disease.

The chain employs TRBV19 and TRBJ1-6, with a tentative D call TRBD1 (6 bases). The V and J ends lost 1 base and 8 bases respectively, with 9 bases between them. Germline values: CDR1 LNHDA, CDR2 SQIVND (reference sequence). This CDR3 comprises 14 residues. In DNA, the CDR3 is TGTGCCAGTAGTATAGGGACAGCGTATTCACCCCTCCACTTT. Amino acid sequence: CASSIGTAYSPLHF.

This chain links TRBV10-3 with TRBJ1-6, with D possibly TRBD1 on 5 matching bases. The CDR3 spans 14 residues. Deletions cut 10 bases from V and 7 bases from J, with 17 bases between. CDR1 and CDR2 from the germline V gene are ENHRY and SYGVKD. The CDR3 sequence is CASRYGTGNSPLHF. The CDR3 DNA follows: TGTGCCAGCAGATACGGGACGGGGAATTCACCCCTCCACTTT.

This clonotype occurred many times. The J gene is TRBJ1-2, the V gene TRBV28; possibly TRBD1 for D (5 bases). The V end was cut by 2 bases, the J end by 6 bases, with 13 bases between. In germline, CDR1 is MDHEN, CDR2 SYDVKM. The CDR3 has 14 amino acids. The CDR3 reads CASSLGRGGDGYTF. The CDR3 nucleotides read TGTGCCAGCAGTTTAGGACGGGGGGGGGATGGCTACACCTTC.

The chain combines TRBV2 with TRBJ2-3, with 14 bases fitting TRBD2. V shed 5 bases, J shed 5 bases, and the junction held 6 bases outside the gene matches. The germline gives CDR1 SNHLY, CDR2 FYNNEI. The CDR3 has 16 residues. The CDR3 DNA reads as TGTGCCAGCAGTCCCGGACTAGCGGGAGGTGGAGATACGCAGTATTTT. It codes for CASSPGLAGGGDTQYF.

About this clonotype itself: With only one base between it and a far larger clone, this is likely a read error. J is TRBJ2-7 and V is TRBV12-3 or TRBV12-4; 10 nucleotides line up with TRBD2. Unmatched junction bases numbered 13, after V lost 5 bases and J lost 6 bases. The CDR3 extends over 16 amino acids. CDR3 DNA sequence: TGTGCCAGCAGTGTACGGCTAGCGGGAGACGGGTTCGAGCAGTACTTC. Translated, it gives CASSVRLAGDGFEQYF.

The table lists this clonotype with many counts. The chain has TRBV6-2 or TRBV6-3 and TRBJ2-3, with TRBD2 matching over 12 bases. The CDR3 is 16 residues long. Germline V gives CDR1 MNHEY, CDR2 SVGEGT. V trimming: 3 bases; J trimming: 6 bases; junction bases outside the gene matches: 7. The CDR3 DNA reads TGTGCCAGCAGTTATCTAGCGGGAGGGCCGGTTGATACGCAGTATTTT. Its translation is CASSYLAGGPVDTQYF.

This clonotype was recorded at least ten times. The CDR3, as DNA: TGTGCCGGCGACCCCCAGAATGAAGCTTTCTTT. Protein product: CAGDPQNEAFF. This chain joins TRBV30 and TRBJ1-1; D not resolved. Per germline, CDR1 GTSNPN and CDR2 SVGIG (reference sequence). This CDR3 is built from 11 residues. V lost 8 bases and J lost 7, with 14 bases in between.

This clonotype was seen repeatedly, ten times or more. V gene TRBV24-1 combines with J gene TRBJ1-5; unclear D gene. The CDR3 spans 16 residues. The germline CDR1 and CDR2 sequences are KGHDR and SFDVKD. Trimming cost V 7 bases and J 0 bases, with 15 bases left between them. The chain's CDR3 is CATSVPEIDSNQPQHF. CDR3 in DNA: TGTGCCACCAGCGTCCCCGAGATCGATAGCAATCAGCCCCAGCATTTT.

This clonotype was seen ten or more times. The V and J genes are TRBV11-3 and TRBJ2-2; D not certain. Per germline, CDR1 SGHNT and CDR2 YENEEA. Trimming stripped 0 bases from V and 6 bases from J, with 5 bases between. CDR3 size: 13 residues. The CDR3 reads CASSLDWSGELFF. The CDR3 DNA follows: TGTGCCAGCAGCTTAGATTGGTCCGGGGAGCTGTTTTTT.

Many counts were recorded for this clonotype. The rearrangement links TRBV11-3 to TRBJ2-3; perhaps TRBD2 as D (5 bases). The V gene's germline CDR1 is SGHNT and CDR2 YENEEA. V lost 5 bases to trimming and J lost 3 bases, with 15 bases between them. This CDR3 spans 15 amino acids. CDR3 nucleotide sequence: TGTGCCAGCAGCCCTCGACGGGAAGGTACAGATACGCAGTATTTT. Translating gives CASSPRREGTDTQYF.

This clonotype was seen at least ten times. V gene TRBV5-1 combines with J gene TRBJ2-2, with D maybe TRBD2 (5 bases). This CDR3 has 14 amino acids. Germline assignment: CDR1 SGHRS and CDR2 YFSETQ. V lost 6 bases to trimming and J lost 6 bases, with 15 bases between them. CDR3 sequence reads: CASNPPNGAGELFF. The CDR3 nucleotides read TGCGCCAGCAACCCCCCTAACGGGGCCGGGGAGCTGTTTTTT.

This clonotype was seen at least ten times. The chain has TRBV18 and TRBJ2-5, with D uncertain. V lost 1 base, J lost 3 bases, and 9 bases lay in between. The germline CDR1 and CDR2 sequences are KGHSH and LQKENI. This CDR3 is 14 amino acids long. CDR3 sequence: CASSPRSTEETQYF. The CDR3 DNA reads TGTGCCAGCTCACCACGTAGCACTGAAGAGACCCAGTACTTC. Filled out from reference TRBV18 and TRBJ2-5, the complete variable domain reads NAGVMQNPRHLVRRRGQEARLRCSPMKGHSHVYWYRQLPEEGLKFMVYLQKENIIDESGMPKERFSAEFPKEGPSILRIQQVVRGDSAAYFCASSPRSTEETQYFGPGTRLLVL.

This clonotype showed up just a few times. The chain carries TRBV9 and TRBJ2-7; 7 nucleotides align to TRBD1. The germline gives CDR1 SGDLS, CDR2 YYNGEE. CDR3 size: 15 residues. Losses at the gene ends were 0 bases for V and 0 bases for J; bases not matched to a gene: 3. The CDR3 DNA reads TGTGCCAGCAGCGTAGAGGGGGCGAGCTCCTACGAGCAGTACTTC. Encoded protein: CASSVEGASSYEQYF.

This clonotype has at least ten counts. The genes are TRBV20-1 and TRBJ1-1; D gene unclear. V lost 0 bases, J lost 0 bases, and 14 bases lay in between. The CDR3 contains 16 residues. The V gene's germline CDR1 is DFQATT and CDR2 SNEGSKA (reference sequence). Here the CDR3 DNA reads TGCAGTGCTAGAGATCCGGCCGGGGTAATGAACACTGAAGCTTTCTTT. The encoded protein is CSARDPAGVMNTEAFF.

This clonotype was seen many times. This chain links TRBV19 with TRBJ1-5; D not resolved. The CDR3 contains 17 residues. V lost 2 bases, J lost 0 bases, and 14 bases lay in between. Per the germline V gene, CDR1 is LNHDA and CDR2 is SQIVND (reference sequence). CDR3 protein: CASSISSGIYSNQPQHF. In nucleotides, the CDR3 is TGTGCCAGTAGTATAAGTTCGGGAATTTATAGCAATCAGCCCCAGCATTTT.